This T cell receptor beta chain is from a study of shared clonotypes between healthy human individuals. For this clone: The antigen is undetermined.

The naive CD8 fraction comprised CD45RO-negative cells positively selected for CCR7 and excluded terminally differentiated effector memory CD45RA+ cells. Data came from immunoSEQ multiplex PCR; TCRdb stores just in-frame clones and leaves some out. The sample lists roughly 890,000 clones; roughly 92% were seen once. V gave up 4 bases and J gave up 4 bases, with 16 bases separating them. The CDR3 length is 14 residues. The germline V gene encodes CDR1 SQVTM and CDR2 ANQGSEA. General study results and limits: Relative to memory subsets, naive subsets generally showed larger estimated richness. Clonotype sharing among donors likely depends on sequencing depth. Clonotypes that were shared across a handful of donors made up around 4.6% of naive CD4 clonotypes.

The V gene is TRBV29-1, the J gene TRBJ1-2, with D uncertain. The sequencing input was naive CD8+ T cells sorted from blood. This sequence originates from a man aged 30 to 45 in good health. The CDR3 sequence is CSVVADSNSYGYTF. Written as DNA, the CDR3 is TGCAGCGTTGTGGCAGATAGCAATTCCTATGGCTACACCTTC.